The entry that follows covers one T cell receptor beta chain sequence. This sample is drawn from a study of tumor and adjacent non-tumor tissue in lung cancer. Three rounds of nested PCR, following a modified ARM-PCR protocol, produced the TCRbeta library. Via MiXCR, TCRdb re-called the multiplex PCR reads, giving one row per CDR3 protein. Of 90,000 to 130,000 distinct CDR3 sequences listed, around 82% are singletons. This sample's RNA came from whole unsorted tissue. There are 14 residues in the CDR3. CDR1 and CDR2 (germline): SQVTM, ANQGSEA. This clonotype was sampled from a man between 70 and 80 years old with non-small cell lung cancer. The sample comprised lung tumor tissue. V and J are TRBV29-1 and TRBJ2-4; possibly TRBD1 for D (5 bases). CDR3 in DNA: TGCGGCTGGACGCGCGGACAAGGCAAAAACATTCAGTACTTC. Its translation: CGWTRGQGKNIQYF.